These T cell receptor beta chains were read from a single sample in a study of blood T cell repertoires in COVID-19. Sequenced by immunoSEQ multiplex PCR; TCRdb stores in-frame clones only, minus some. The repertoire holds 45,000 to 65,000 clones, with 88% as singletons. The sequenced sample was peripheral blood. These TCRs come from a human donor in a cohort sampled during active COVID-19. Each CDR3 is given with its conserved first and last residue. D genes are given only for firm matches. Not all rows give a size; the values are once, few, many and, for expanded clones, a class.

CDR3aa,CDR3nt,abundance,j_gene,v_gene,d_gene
CASSRTSGRLGETQYF,TGTGCCAGCAGCCGGACTAGCGGGAGGTTAGGGGAGACCCAGTACTTC,few,TRBJ2-5,TRBV5-5,TRBD2
CASSLIPGRQNTIYF,TGTGCCAGCAGCTTAATCCCGGGGAGGCAGAACACCATATATTTT,NA,TRBJ1-3,TRBV7-6,NA
CASRLPSATNEKLFF,TGCGCCAGCAGATTGCCGAGTGCAACTAATGAAAAACTGTTTTTT,NA,TRBJ1-4,TRBV5-1,NA
CASTRYGQGAYEQYF,TGTGCCAGCACCCGGTACGGGCAGGGGGCCTACGAGCAGTACTTC,NA,TRBJ2-7,TRBV28,TRBD1
CASSPTGNEQFF,TGTGCCAGCAGCCCGACAGGCAATGAGCAGTTCTTC,NA,TRBJ2-1,TRBV11-1,NA
CASSQDRGEKLFF,TGTGCCAGCAGCCAGGACAGGGGCGAAAAACTGTTTTTT,NA,TRBJ1-4,TRBV5-4,TRBD1
CASSPAASSYEQYF,TGTGCCAGCTCACCAGCTGCCAGCTCCTACGAGCAGTACTTC,NA,TRBJ2-7,TRBV18,NA
CASSHQAGGYPGELFF,TGTGCCAGCAGCCATCAAGCGGGGGGGTATCCCGGGGAGCTGTTTTTT,NA,TRBJ2-2,TRBV7-3,TRBD2
CASSTGQGLNTEAFF,TGTGCCAGCAGTACGGGACAGGGGTTGAACACTGAAGCTTTCTTT,NA,TRBJ1-1,TRBV6-5,TRBD1
CATSSSIRPGTQYF,TGTGCCACCAGCAGCTCGATCCGTCCCGGTACGCAGTATTTT,NA,TRBJ2-3,TRBV15,NA
CATQTRGRDTQYF,TGTGCCACCCAGACGCGGGGGCGAGATACGCAGTATTTT,NA,TRBJ2-3,TRBV24-1,NA
CASSPSGREYGYTF,TGTGCCAGCTCACCTTCGGGACGGGAGTATGGCTACACCTTC,NA,TRBJ1-2,TRBV18,NA
CASSLGGEQFF,TGTGCCAGCAGCCTGGGGGGTGAGCAGTTCTTC,NA,TRBJ2-1,TRBV7-2,NA
CASSLTGTGYSPLHF,TGTGCCAGCAGCTTGACCGGGACAGGGTATTCACCCCTCCACTTT,NA,TRBJ1-6,TRBV9,TRBD1
CASRLSTGTTETQYF,TGTGCCAGTAGGCTCTCCACCGGGACTACAGAGACCCAGTACTTC,once,TRBJ2-5,TRBV19,TRBD2
CASSEEQYNYEQYF,TGTGCCAGCAGTGAAGAACAGTATAACTACGAGCAGTACTTC,once,TRBJ2-7,TRBV2,NA
CASSFRTGTGELFF,TGCGCCAGCAGCTTTCGGACAGGAACCGGGGAGCTGTTTTTT,NA,TRBJ2-2,TRBV5-1,TRBD1
CASSYSSPETQYF,TGTGCCAGCAGTTACTCGAGCCCAGAGACCCAGTACTTC,NA,TRBJ2-5,TRBV6-2/TRBV6-3,NA
CASSLSGTSVYEQYF,TGTGCCAGCAGTTTATCAGGGACTAGCGTCTACGAGCAGTACTTC,NA,TRBJ2-7,TRBV27,TRBD2
CASSHGRGGLFF,TGTGCCAGCAGCCATGGACGGGGGGGGCTGTTTTTT,NA,TRBJ1-4,TRBV3-1/TRBV3-2,NA
CASSYSLHGGNYGYTF,TGTGCCAGCAGTTACTCTCTACACGGGGGGAACTATGGCTACACCTTC,NA,TRBJ1-2,TRBV6-5,NA
CSVNGAAYNEQFF,TGCAGCGTCAATGGGGCAGCTTACAATGAGCAGTTCTTC,NA,TRBJ2-1,TRBV29-1,NA
CASSLSGTGGETQYF,TGTGCCAGCAGTCTTAGCGGGACAGGGGGAGAGACCCAGTACTTC,NA,TRBJ2-5,TRBV3-1/TRBV3-2,TRBD1
CASSSRGTSVTYEQYF,TGTGCCAGCAGCTCTAGGGGGACTAGCGTCACCTACGAGCAGTACTTC,NA,TRBJ2-7,TRBV7-2,TRBD2
CASSQRQGNTEAFF,TGTGCCAGCAGCCAGCGACAGGGAAACACTGAAGCTTTCTTT,NA,TRBJ1-1,TRBV2,TRBD1